This TCR beta chain is from a study of technical replicates of blood from a few donors. The repertoire was sequenced with immunoSEQ multiplex PCR; TCRdb's copy has only in-frame clones and lacks some. This sample carries tens of thousands of clones, 90% to 95% of them seen once, and the ten largest clones take around 4%. The CDR3 has 14 residues. The trim removed 10 bases at V and 7 bases at J, leaving 10 bases unmatched. The germline V gene has CDR1 MNHEY and CDR2 SMNVEV (reference sequence). The source material was PBMCs. The TCR sequence derives from a human donor in good health. Some clones in this sample may be carry-over from other donors' samples. The V and J genes are TRBV27 and TRBJ1-5, with 10 bases fitting TRBD1. CDR3 sequence reads: CAITPGTGEQPQHF. DNA of the CDR3: TGTGCCATCACGCCCGGGACAGGGGAACAGCCCCAGCATTTT.